Described below is a single T cell receptor (beta chain) sequence and its context. There are 14 residues in the CDR3. The germline CDR1 and CDR2 sequences are LGHNA and YNFKEQ. V lost 1 base, J lost 1 base, and 7 bases lay in between. The data are from a study of cytomegalovirus exposure and HLA in healthy donors. Healthy bone marrow donors formed the donor group. With 60 Vbeta and 13 Jbeta primers, the PCR was carried out. Some clones are missing from TCRdb's copy, which holds only in-frame ones; the method was immunoSEQ multiplex PCR. The sample consists of 250,000 or so clones, roughly 84% of them appearing once.

This receptor was taken from a human donor in good health. The sequencing sample was made of PBMCs. The chain recombines TRBV4-2 with TRBJ2-5; tentative D call: TRBD2 (6 bases). The CDR3 loop reads CASSQGGLQETQYF. The DNA of the CDR3 is TGTGCCAGCAGCCAAGGGGGACTCCAAGAGACCCAGTACTTC.